A selection of T cell receptor beta chains follows, all from one sample in a study of a mutant IDH1 vaccine in newly diagnosed glioma. This table comes from immunoSEQ multiplex PCR, and its TCRdb copy is limited to in-frame clones, with some not included. The data show about 88,000 clones, with approximately 80% seen just once and roughly 5.3% held by the top ten. This specimen was PBMCs, taken from a glioma patient treated with radiotherapy, temozolomide or both. Source of these receptors: a man aged 35 to 55 with glioma. Some clones in this sample may be carry-over from other donors' samples. Both conserved end residues are part of each CDR3. D genes are given only for firm matches. Part of the rows lack a size; the others show once, few, many or a class for expanded clones.

>TRBV29-1|once|TRBJ1-2|NA
TGCAGCGTTGTAGAGGGATCAGGGGCAAGTCCCAGTAACTATGGCTACACCTTC
CSVVEGSGASPSNYGYTF
>TRBV2|NA|TRBJ2-7|NA
TGTGCCAGCGGCGAAGAGCTTTACGAGCAGTACTTC
CASGEELYEQYF
>TRBV19|NA|TRBJ1-5|NA
TGTGCCAGTAGTAAGGAGGGCAGGGAACAGCCCCAGCATTTT
CASSKEGREQPQHF
>TRBV7-9|NA|TRBJ2-5|NA
TGTGCCAGCAGCTTAGGTTCCCCCTCGGAGACCCAGTACTTC
CASSLGSPSETQYF
>TRBV19|once|TRBJ2-7|NA
TGTGCCAGTAGTATAGTAGGCAGCCACTACGAGCAGTACTTC
CASSIVGSHYEQYF
>TRBV5-1|once|TRBJ2-5|NA
TGCGCCAGCAGCAGGGACGGGCGGGAGACCCAGTACTTC
CASSRDGRETQYF
>TRBV4-3|NA|TRBJ2-2|NA
TGCGCCAGCAGCCAAAAGCGGCTCACCGGGGAGCTGTTTTTT
CASSQKRLTGELFF
>TRBV6-5|NA|TRBJ1-5|NA
TGTGCCAGCAGTTACCGTGGAGATCAGCCCCAGCATTTT
CASSYRGDQPQHF
>TRBV2|NA|TRBJ2-1|NA
TGTGCCAGCCTCCAGGGGAGCTCCTACAATGAGCAGTTCTTC
CASLQGSSYNEQFF
>TRBV5-1|NA|TRBJ1-1|NA
TGCGCCAGCAGCCGCGATAACGGGGCTGAAGCTTTCTTT
CASSRDNGAEAFF
>TRBV6-5|NA|TRBJ1-6|NA
TGTGCCAGCAGTTACGGACCGAATTCACCCCTCCACTTT
CASSYGPNSPLHF
>TRBV19|NA|TRBJ2-7|NA
TGTGCCAGTAGTATAGCTGGGCGGGACACAGCCTACGAGCAGTACTTC
CASSIAGRDTAYEQYF
>TRBV5-1|NA|TRBJ2-7|NA
TGCGCCAGCAGTCAAACAGGGCCCTTGCACTACGAGCAGTACTTC
CASSQTGPLHYEQYF
>TRBV19|once|TRBJ1-6|TRBD1
TGTGCCAGTAGTAGGGGGGACAGGATCAGAAATTCACCCCTCCACTTT
CASSRGDRIRNSPLHF
>TRBV6-6|NA|TRBJ2-7|NA
TGTGCCAGCAGTAACAACAGGGCAACCTACGAGCAGTACTTC
CASSNNRATYEQYF
>TRBV6-1|NA|TRBJ1-2|TRBD1
TGTGCCAGCAGTCGGGGACAGGCGGGCTACACCTTC
CASSRGQAGYTF
>TRBV9|NA|TRBJ1-4|TRBD1
TGTGCCAGCAGCTTCCAGGGGGCCGGTAATGAAAAACTGTTTTTT
CASSFQGAGNEKLFF
>TRBV6-5|NA|TRBJ2-1|TRBD1
TGTGCCAGCAGTTCTCCGGGACAGGGCAATGAGCAGTTCTTC
CASSSPGQGNEQFF
>TRBV5-1|NA|TRBJ1-6|TRBD1
TGCGCCAGCAGCTTGGCCGCGGGACAGGAACCTAATTCACCCCTCCACTTT
CASSLAAGQEPNSPLHF
>TRBV4-2|NA|TRBJ1-3|NA
TGTGCCAGCAGCCAAGATCCGACCGGGACTGGAAACACCATATATTTT
CASSQDPTGTGNTIYF
>TRBV6-1|NA|TRBJ1-1|TRBD1
TGTGCCAGCAGAGACCCCGGGACAGGGGACACTGAAGCTTTCTTT
CASRDPGTGDTEAFF
>TRBV19|NA|TRBJ2-1|TRBD2
TGTGCCAGTAGTCCCCCGGGGGGGCTGGTTGAGCAGTTCTTC
CASSPPGGLVEQFF
>TRBV6-5|NA|TRBJ2-7|NA
TGTGCCAGCAGTTACTCGATTCTAGGATTCTACGAGCAGTACTTC
CASSYSILGFYEQYF
>TRBV7-2|NA|TRBJ1-6|TRBD1
TGTGCCAGCAGCCCAGACAGGGGGCTGGATTCACCCCTCCACTTT
CASSPDRGLDSPLHF
>TRBV1|NA|TRBJ2-7|NA
TGCACCAGCAGCCAACCCCGTTCCAGGACTAGCGGGAGATCCTACGAGCAGTACTTC
CTSSQPRSRTSGRSYEQYF
>TRBV6-4|NA|TRBJ2-3|TRBD1
TGTGCCAGCCCCGGGACAGGGACGCCAGGAGCAGATACGCAGTATTTT
CASPGTGTPGADTQYF
>TRBV30|NA|TRBJ2-5|TRBD1
TGTGCCTGGAGACAACCCGGGACAGGAGTTGTGACCCAGTACTTC
CAWRQPGTGVVTQYF